The 19 T cell receptor beta chains reported below all come from one sample, sequenced in a study of breast tumors, draining lymph nodes, adjacent tissues. TCRdb recomputed calls from the multiplex PCR reads with MiXCR, one row per CDR3 protein. This table has over 20,000 distinct CDR3 sequences, 25% to 40% appearing once. Sequenced: breast tumor tissue. These receptors were obtained from a female donor with breast cancer. Some clones in this sample may be carry-over from other donors' samples.

This clonotype was recorded at least ten times. The chain couples TRBV7-9 to TRBJ2-1; the match to TRBD2 covers 9 bases. The CDR3 spans 14 residues. Germline lookup yields CDR1 SEHNR and CDR2 FQNEAQ (reference sequence). Germline trimming cut 5 bases from V and 9 bases from J; bases unmatched to any gene: 8. Here the CDR3 reads CASSRGTSSREQFF. The CDR3 bases are TGTGCCAGCAGCAGGGGGACTAGCTCGCGTGAGCAGTTCTTC.

The V call is TRBV25-1, the J call TRBJ2-7, with 12 bases that match TRBD2. V was pared by 5 bases and J by 2 bases, with 4 bases of the junction left unmatched. Germline CDR1 reads MGHDK; CDR2 reads SYGVNS. CDR3 length: 15 amino acids. CDR3 residues: CASSPGLAGPYEQYF. For the CDR3, the DNA is TGTGCCAGCAGTCCCGGACTAGCGGGACCCTACGAGCAGTACTTC.

The J gene is TRBJ1-2, the V gene TRBV6-5, with TRBD1 matching 8 bases. The length of the CDR3 is 20 residues. V trimming: 1 base; J trimming: 0 bases; junction bases outside the gene matches: 16. Per the germline V gene, CDR1 is MNHEY and CDR2 is SVGAGI. This CDR3 reads CASSYYSRGTPDRANYGYTF. CDR3 bases: TGTGCCAGCAGTTACTACTCTCGGGGTACGCCGGACAGGGCTAACTATGGCTACACCTTC.

In regard to this clonotype: One end of the junction fails to match germline, which may point to a read error. The V call is TRBV20-1, the J call TRBJ2-5, with D tentatively TRBD1 or TRBD2 (6 bases each). In germline, CDR1 is DFQATT, CDR2 SNEGSKA (reference sequence). This CDR3 comprises 16 residues. CDR3 loop: CSARGGTPTHQETQCF. In nucleotides, the CDR3 is TGCAGCGCTAGAGGGGGGACGCCTACGCATCAAGAGACCCAGTGCTTC.

This clonotype has a count of ten or more. This sequence joins TRBV20-1 and TRBJ2-1; tentative D call: TRBD2 (6 bases). The CDR3 sequence is 12 residues long. Germline CDR1 reads DFQATT; CDR2 reads SNEGSKA (reference sequence). V gave up 5 bases and J gave up 9 bases, with 14 bases separating them. In DNA form, the CDR3 reads TGCAGTGCTGAAATTTTAGCGGTTGAGCAGTTCTTC. This translates into CSAEILAVEQFF.

On this clonotype itself: Given a much more abundant clone one base away, this may be a read error. Written as DNA, the CDR3 is TGTGCCAGCAGTGGGCCCGGGTCTTCCGATACGCAGTATTTT. Amino acids: CASSGPGSSDTQYF. The gene calls are TRBV6-2 or TRBV6-3 and TRBJ2-3; D not resolved. V was shortened by 5 bases and J by 6 bases, with 15 bases between the two germline ends. Germline values: CDR1 MNHEY, CDR2 SVGEGT. This CDR3 spans 14 amino acids.

This clonotype has at least ten counts. This chain uses TRBV6-1 with TRBJ2-7; D may be TRBD2 (5 bases). The CDR3 sequence is 13 residues long. Germline loops: CDR1 MNHNS, CDR2 SASEGT. V shed 7 bases and J shed 7 bases, with 17 bases lying between them. The CDR3 DNA follows: TGTGCCAGCATTCAAGCGAGCCGCGGGGAGCAGTACTTC. It yields the protein CASIQASRGEQYF.

This clonotype was seen a few times. A much bigger clone sits one base away, suggesting this may be a read error. The chain recombines TRBV5-5 with TRBJ1-2, with 7 bases matching TRBD1. Germline V gene data show CDR1 as SGHKS and CDR2 as YYEKEE (reference sequence). CDR3 length: 16 amino acids. J gave up 3 bases and V 3 bases, and 11 bases lay outside the gene matches. The CDR3 is CASSSVNAGGDYGYTF. CDR3 sequence (DNA): TGTGCCAGCAGCTCTGTCAATGCAGGGGGGGACTATGGCTACACCTTC.

This clonotype was detected many times. The V and J genes are TRBV5-6 and TRBJ1-2; D ambiguous. The CDR3 has 14 amino acids. With 3 bases removed from V and 5 bases from J, the gap between germline ends came to 14 bases. Germline V CDR1 and CDR2: SGHDT, YYEEEE. For the CDR3, the DNA is TGTGCCAGCAGCTCCTATATCGGGGAGTATGGCTACACCTTC. It specifies CASSSYIGEYGYTF.

V gene TRBV20-1 combines with J gene TRBJ2-7; 7 bases map to TRBD1. The CDR3 is 14 amino acids. Germline lookup yields CDR1 DFQATT and CDR2 SNEGSKA (reference sequence). V was clipped by 6 bases and J by 2 bases; unmatched bases: 10. The CDR3 DNA follows: TGCAGTGCAGAAGACAGGGAGAGGGCCTACGAGCAGTACTTC. Residues: CSAEDRERAYEQYF.

This clonotype was seen repeatedly, ten times or more. The chain couples TRBV7-2 to TRBJ2-5; TRBD2 matches at 11 bases. Trimming removed 4 bases from V and 4 bases from J; junction bases left unmatched: 2. Germline CDR1 and CDR2: SGHTA and FQGNSA. This CDR3 contains 14 residues. CDR3 sequence reads: CASSSGLAGETQYF. The CDR3 nucleotides are TGTGCCAGCAGCTCCGGACTAGCGGGAGAGACCCAGTACTTC.

This clonotype was found once. The CDR3 DNA reads as TGTGCCAGCAGCCCCGGGCCGGGGGCTAGCGGGAGTAGTCATGAGCAGTTCTTC. Translating it yields CASSPGPGASGSSHEQFF. The J gene is TRBJ2-1, the V gene TRBV7-3, with 10 bases identical to TRBD2. CDR3 length: 18 residues. Germline V gene data show CDR1 as SGHTA and CDR2 as FQGTGA. V dropped 5 bases and J dropped 8; count of bases not matched to a gene: 18.

This clonotype has just a few counts. A read error may be the cause here, since a much bigger clone is one base away. This chain uses TRBV4-2 with TRBJ2-3; D is tentatively TRBD1 or TRBD2 (5 bases each). Germline V gene lookup returns CDR1 LGHNA and CDR2 YNFKEQ. The CDR3 consists of 16 residues. Here the CDR3 DNA reads TGTGCCAGCAGCCAAGGAAGCGGAAGCCGCACAGGTACGCAGTATTTT. It codes for CASSQGSGSRTGTQYF.

This clonotype was counted at least ten times. The chain recombines TRBV19 with TRBJ2-7, with D possibly TRBD1 on 7 matching bases. The CDR3 extends over 15 amino acids. From germline, CDR1 is LNHDA and CDR2 SQIVND (reference sequence). V lost 3 bases, J lost 4 bases, and 16 bases lay in between. This CDR3 reads CASSMRRGRAYEQYF. As DNA, the CDR3 is TGTGCCAGTAGTATGCGGAGGGGGCGGGCATACGAGCAGTACTTC.

Ten or more counts support this clonotype. The chain uses TRBV18 and TRBJ2-5; 9 bases map to TRBD2. CDR3 size: 16 residues. V dropped 4 bases and J dropped 5; count of bases not matched to a gene: 11. The germline CDR1 and CDR2 sequences are KGHSH and LQKENI. The CDR3 region is CASSLRVASGIETQYF. CDR3 coding DNA: TGTGCCAGCTCACTCCGGGTGGCTAGCGGGATTGAGACCCAGTACTTC.

As for this clonotype: This may be a read error, as it is one base from a much larger clone. The genes are TRBV6-2 or TRBV6-3 and TRBJ2-5, with 11 bases matching TRBD2. The germline V gene encodes CDR1 MNHEY and CDR2 SVGEGT. This CDR3 is built from 15 residues. Trimming removed 2 bases from V and 5 bases from J; junction bases left unmatched: 4. CDR3 in DNA: TGTGCCAGCAGTTACCTGGCTAGCGGGAGGGAGACCCAGTACTTC. This encodes CASSYLASGRETQYF.

In the case of this clonotype: As the CDR3 is not closed by the conserved phenylalanine or tryptophan, this likely results from a read error. The rearrangement joins TRBV7-9 to TRBJ2-7, with D perhaps TRBD2 (5 bases). Germline assignment: CDR1 SEHNR and CDR2 FQNEAQ (reference sequence). V lost 3 bases and J lost 6, with 12 bases in between. CDR3 length: 13 amino acids. The CDR3 region has the DNA TGTGCCAGCAGCTTCGGTTACGCGGGCGAGCAGTACCTC. Its translation: CASSFGYAGEQYL.

This clonotype was counted many times. The chain recombines TRBV20-1 with TRBJ2-7; 7 nucleotides align to TRBD2. Germline V lookup: CDR1 DFQATT, CDR2 SNEGSKA (reference sequence). J gave up 3 bases and V 3 bases, and 5 bases lay outside the gene matches. The CDR3 is 13 amino acids. In DNA form, the CDR3 reads TGCAGTGCTAGTGGGGGGGACCTCTACGAGCAGTACTTC. Translating gives CSASGGDLYEQYF.

With respect to this clonotype: A clone one base away is much larger, so this may be a read error. The chain is built from TRBV5-4 and TRBJ2-3; the D is unclear. The CDR3 totals 13 residues. Germline V gene sequence: CDR1 SGHNT, CDR2 YYREEE (reference sequence). For the CDR3, the DNA is TGTGCCAGCAGCGGTACGATGTCAGATACGCGGTATTTT. Amino acids: CASSGTMSDTRYF.